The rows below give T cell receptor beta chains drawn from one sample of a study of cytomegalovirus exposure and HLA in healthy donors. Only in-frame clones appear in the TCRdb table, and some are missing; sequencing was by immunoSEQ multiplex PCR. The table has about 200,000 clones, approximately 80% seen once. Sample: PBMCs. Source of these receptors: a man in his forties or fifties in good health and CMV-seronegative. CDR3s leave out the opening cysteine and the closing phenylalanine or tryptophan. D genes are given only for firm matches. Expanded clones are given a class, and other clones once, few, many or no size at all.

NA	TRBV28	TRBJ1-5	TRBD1	ASSARTGGSNQPQH
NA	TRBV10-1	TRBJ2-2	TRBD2	ASSGTGTTTGELF
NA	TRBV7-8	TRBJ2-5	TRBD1	ASSRDRGLETQY
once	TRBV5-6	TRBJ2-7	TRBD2	ASSLGALAGGRNEQY
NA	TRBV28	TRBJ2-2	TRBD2	ASTKSSGRAYRAGELF
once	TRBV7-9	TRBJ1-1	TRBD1	ASSLWTGGLGTEAF
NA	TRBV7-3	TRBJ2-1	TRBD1	ASSQGDEQF
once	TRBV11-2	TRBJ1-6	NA	ASSLGLQGYSPLH
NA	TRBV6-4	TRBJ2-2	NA	ASSEQILTGELF
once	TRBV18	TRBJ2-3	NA	ASSPFAGGTSTDTQY
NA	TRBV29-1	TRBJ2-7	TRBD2	SGYSGTRIPYEQY
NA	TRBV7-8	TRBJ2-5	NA	ASSKGGTETQY
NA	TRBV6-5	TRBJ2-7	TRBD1	ASSNRQGAPYEQY
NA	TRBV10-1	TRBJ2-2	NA	ASSIGGNTGELF
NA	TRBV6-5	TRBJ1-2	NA	ASSLDRLYGYT
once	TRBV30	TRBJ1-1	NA	AWSVWAQNTEAF
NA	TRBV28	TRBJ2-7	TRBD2	ASSDARAGVEQY
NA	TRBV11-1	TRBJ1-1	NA	ASSLQENTEAF
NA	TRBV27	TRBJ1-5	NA	ASSLSRRPGQPQH
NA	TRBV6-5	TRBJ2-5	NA	ASSPLTGVRETQY
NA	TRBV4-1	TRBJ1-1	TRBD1	ASSQSILDRGPNTEAF
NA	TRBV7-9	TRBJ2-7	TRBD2	ASSPAGAWEEQY
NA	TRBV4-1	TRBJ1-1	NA	ASSHPAQGPSDTEAF
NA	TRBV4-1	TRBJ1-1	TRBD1	ASSQERDSEAF
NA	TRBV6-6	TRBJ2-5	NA	ASSRLGGETQY
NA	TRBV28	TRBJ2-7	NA	ASVRGPGEQY
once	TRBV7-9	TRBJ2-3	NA	ASSLGRDTQY
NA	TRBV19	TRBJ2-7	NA	ASSIRFVGPTYEQY
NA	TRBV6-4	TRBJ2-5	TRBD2	ASSLTSRRETQY
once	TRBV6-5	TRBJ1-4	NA	ASSYFTGTEKLF
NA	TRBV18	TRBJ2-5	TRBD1	ASSPLGQGAETQY
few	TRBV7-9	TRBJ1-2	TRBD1	ASSRDSSNYGYT
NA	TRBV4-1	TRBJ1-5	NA	ASSPGMAEDQPQH
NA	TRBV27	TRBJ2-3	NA	ASSLSGGMLPDTQY
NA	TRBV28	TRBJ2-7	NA	ASSSLGGHQYEQY
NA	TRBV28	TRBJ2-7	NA	ASSSTRTRAYEQY
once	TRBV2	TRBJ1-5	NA	ASSLGQISNQPQH
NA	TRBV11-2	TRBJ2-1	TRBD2	ASSLEGRGRNEQF
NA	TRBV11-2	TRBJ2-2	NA	ASSLLRGNTGELF
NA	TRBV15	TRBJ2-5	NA	ATSREYPQVGQETQY
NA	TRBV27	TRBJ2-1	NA	ASRTGVALNEQF
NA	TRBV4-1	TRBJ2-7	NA	ASSQDGYGNYEQY
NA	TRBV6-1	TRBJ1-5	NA	ASSAQGNGGNQPQH
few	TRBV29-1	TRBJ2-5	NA	SVEGALGETQY
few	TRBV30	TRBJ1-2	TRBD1	AWGDSSYGYT
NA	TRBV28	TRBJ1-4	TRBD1	AGRGGTGDEKLF
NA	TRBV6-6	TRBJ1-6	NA	ASTTGSSYNSPLH
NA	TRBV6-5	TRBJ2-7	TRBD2	ASSYSSGIYEQY
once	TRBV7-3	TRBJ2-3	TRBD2	ASSFGLAGSATQY
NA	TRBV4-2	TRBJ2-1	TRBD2	ASRTSDSLYNEQF